Sequencing of this T cell receptor beta chain was carried out in a study of OX40 agonist ivuxolimab in advanced cancers. Overall study context: Ivuxolimab was delivered to patients intravenously every 2 weeks at doses spanning 0.01 to 10 mg/kg. Of mixed ages from about 23 to 85 and averaging around 60 years, the group was around 78% male. Partial response was recorded in three patients: one hepatocellular carcinoma and two cutaneous melanoma cases.

Patients were ineligible given autoimmune disease history or systemic immunosuppression. The data were produced by immunoSEQ multiplex PCR, yet TCRdb's version contains in-frame clones alone and is incomplete. The table includes about 72,000 clones, roughly 89% detected once. This CDR3 comprises 15 residues. The trim removed 4 bases at V and 6 bases at J, leaving 8 bases unmatched. The V gene's germline CDR1 is LGHNA and CDR2 YNFKEQ. The sequencing used CD4+ or CD8+ T cells sorted from blood, collected in a trial of the OX40 agonist ivuxolimab. This receptor was taken from an adult with an advanced solid tumor such as melanoma, head and neck, liver or kidney cancer. This chain links TRBV4-2 with TRBJ2-1; TRBD1 matches 8 bases. This chain's CDR3 is CASSLFSGTGNEQFF. CDR3 in DNA: TGTGCCAGCAGCCTCTTCTCTGGGACAGGCAATGAGCAGTTCTTC.